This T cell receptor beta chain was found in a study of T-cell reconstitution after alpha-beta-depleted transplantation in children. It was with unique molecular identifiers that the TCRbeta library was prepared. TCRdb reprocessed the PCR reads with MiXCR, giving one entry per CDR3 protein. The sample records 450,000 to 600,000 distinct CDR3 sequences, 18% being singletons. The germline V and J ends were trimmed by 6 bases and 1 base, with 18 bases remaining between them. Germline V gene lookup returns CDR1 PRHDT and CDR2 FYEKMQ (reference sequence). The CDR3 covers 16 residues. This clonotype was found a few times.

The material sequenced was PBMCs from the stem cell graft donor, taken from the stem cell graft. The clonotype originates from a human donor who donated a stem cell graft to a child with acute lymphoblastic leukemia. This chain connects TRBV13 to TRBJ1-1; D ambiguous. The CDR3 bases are TGTGCCAGCAGGACGGAACCGGGAGATGGGAACACTGAAGCTTTCTTT. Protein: CASRTEPGDGNTEAFF.